The source of this TCR beta chain is a study of blood T cell repertoires in COVID-19. Those enrolled in Seattle joined during active infection and were followed longitudinally afterward. The CDR3 consists of 15 residues. CDR1 LGHDT and CDR2 YNNKEL come from the germline V gene (reference sequence). Trimming removed 0 bases at V and 6 bases at J, with 14 bases between. Per the study methods: Cell counts per sample came from amplifying reference gene primers. Profiled with immunoSEQ multiplex PCR; TCRdb holds only in-frame clones, not every one. The DNA was the basis for D and trimming; V, J and clone size are from that table. The data show about 300,000 clones, around 92% seen once.

The gene calls are TRBV3-1 (or the pseudogene TRBV3-2) and TRBJ1-1; TRBD1 might be the D (5 bases). This receptor was obtained from a woman aged 30 to 39 with COVID-19, enrolled during active disease. The sample consisted of peripheral blood. The CDR3 DNA is TGTGCCAGCAGCCAAGATAGCAGGGCGTTCTCTGAAGCTTTCTTT. This encodes CASSQDSRAFSEAFF.